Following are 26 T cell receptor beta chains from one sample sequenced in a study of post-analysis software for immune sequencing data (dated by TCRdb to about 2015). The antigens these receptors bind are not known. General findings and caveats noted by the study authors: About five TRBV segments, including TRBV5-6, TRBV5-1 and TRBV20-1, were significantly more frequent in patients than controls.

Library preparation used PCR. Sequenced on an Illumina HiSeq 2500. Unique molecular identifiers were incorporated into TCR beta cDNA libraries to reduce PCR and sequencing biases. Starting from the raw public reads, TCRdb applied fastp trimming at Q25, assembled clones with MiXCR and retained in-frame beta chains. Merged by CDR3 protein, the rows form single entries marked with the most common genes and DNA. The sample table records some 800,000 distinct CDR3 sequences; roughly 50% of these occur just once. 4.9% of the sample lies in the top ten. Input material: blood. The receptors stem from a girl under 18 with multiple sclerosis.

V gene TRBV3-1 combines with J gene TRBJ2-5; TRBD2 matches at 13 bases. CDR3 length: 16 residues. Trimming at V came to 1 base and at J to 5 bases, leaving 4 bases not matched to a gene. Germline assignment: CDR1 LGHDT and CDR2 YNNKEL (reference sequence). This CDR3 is CASSQGLAGGQETQYF. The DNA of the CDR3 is TGTGCCAGCAGCCAAGGACTAGCGGGAGGACAGGAGACCCAGTACTTC.

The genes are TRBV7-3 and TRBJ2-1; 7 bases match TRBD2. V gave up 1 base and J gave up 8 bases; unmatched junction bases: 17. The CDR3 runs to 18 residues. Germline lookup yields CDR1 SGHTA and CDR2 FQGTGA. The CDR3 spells CASSLIPLADEVGDEQFF. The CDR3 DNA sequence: TGTGCCAGCAGCTTAATTCCCCTAGCGGATGAGGTAGGCGATGAGCAGTTCTTC. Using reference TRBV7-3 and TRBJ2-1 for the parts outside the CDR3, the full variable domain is GAGVSQTPSNKVTEKGKYVELRCDPISGHTALYWYRQSLGQGPEFLIYFQGTGAADDSGLPNDRFFAVRPEGSVSTLKIQRTERGDSAVYLCASSLIPLADEVGDEQFFGPGTRLTVL.

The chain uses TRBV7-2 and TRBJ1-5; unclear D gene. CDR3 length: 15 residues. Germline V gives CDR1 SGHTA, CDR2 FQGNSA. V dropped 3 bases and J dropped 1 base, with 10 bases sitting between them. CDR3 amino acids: CASSFVPGSNQPQHF. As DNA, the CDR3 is TGTGCCAGCAGCTTCGTACCCGGGAGCAATCAGCCCCAGCATTTT. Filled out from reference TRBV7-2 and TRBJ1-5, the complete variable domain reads GAGVSQSPSNKVTEKGKDVELRCDPISGHTALYWYRQSLGQGLEFLIYFQGNSAPDKSGLPSDRFSAERTGGSVSTLTIQRTQQEDSAVYLCASSFVPGSNQPQHFGDGTRLSIL.

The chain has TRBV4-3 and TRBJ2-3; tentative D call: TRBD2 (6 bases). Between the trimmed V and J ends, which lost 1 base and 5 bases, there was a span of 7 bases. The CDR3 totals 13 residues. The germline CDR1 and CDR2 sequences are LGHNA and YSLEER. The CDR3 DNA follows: TGCGCCAGCAGCCAAGGGGAGGAAGATACGCAGTATTTT. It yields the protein CASSQGEEDTQYF.

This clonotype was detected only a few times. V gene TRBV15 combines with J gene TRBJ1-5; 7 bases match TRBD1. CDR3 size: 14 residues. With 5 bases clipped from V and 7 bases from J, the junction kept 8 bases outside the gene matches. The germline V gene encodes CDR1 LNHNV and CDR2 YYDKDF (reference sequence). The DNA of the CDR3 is TGTGCCACCAGCCTTACAGGGGTAGGGCAGCCCCAGCATTTT. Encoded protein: CATSLTGVGQPQHF. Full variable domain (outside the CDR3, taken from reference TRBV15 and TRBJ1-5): DAMVIQNPRYQVTQFGKPVTLSCSQTLNHNVMYWYQQKSSQAPKLLFHYYDKDFNNEADTPDNFQSRRPNTSFCFLDIRSPGLGDTAMYLCATSLTGVGQPQHFGDGTRLSIL.

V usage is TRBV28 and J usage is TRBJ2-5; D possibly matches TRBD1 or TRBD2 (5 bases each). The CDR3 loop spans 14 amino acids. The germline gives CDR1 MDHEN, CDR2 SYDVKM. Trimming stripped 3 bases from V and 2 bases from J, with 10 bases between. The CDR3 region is CASSFPGTQETQYF. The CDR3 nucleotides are TGTGCCAGCAGTTTTCCAGGGACGCAAGAGACCCAGTACTTC.

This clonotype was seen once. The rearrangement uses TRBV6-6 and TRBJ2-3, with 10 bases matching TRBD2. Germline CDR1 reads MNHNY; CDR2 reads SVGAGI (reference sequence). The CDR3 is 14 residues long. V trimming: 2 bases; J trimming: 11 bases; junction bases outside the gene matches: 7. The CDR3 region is CASSYDGLAEKQYF. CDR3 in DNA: TGTGCCAGCAGTTACGATGGACTAGCGGAGAAGCAGTATTTT.

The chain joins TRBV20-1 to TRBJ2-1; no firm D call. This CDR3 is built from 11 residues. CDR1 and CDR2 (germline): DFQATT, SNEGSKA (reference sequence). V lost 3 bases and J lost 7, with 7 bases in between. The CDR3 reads CSARSGNEQFF. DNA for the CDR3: TGCAGTGCTAGGTCAGGTAATGAGCAGTTCTTC.

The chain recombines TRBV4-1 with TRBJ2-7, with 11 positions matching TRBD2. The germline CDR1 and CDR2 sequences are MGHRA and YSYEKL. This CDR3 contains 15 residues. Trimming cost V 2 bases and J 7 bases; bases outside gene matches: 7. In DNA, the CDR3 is TGCGCCAGCAGCCAAAAACTAGCGGGAGTAGGTGAGCAGTACTTC. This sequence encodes CASSQKLAGVGEQYF.

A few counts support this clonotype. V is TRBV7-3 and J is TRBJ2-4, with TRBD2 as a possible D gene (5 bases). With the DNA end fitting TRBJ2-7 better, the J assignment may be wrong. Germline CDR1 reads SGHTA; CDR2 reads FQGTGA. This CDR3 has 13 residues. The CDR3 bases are TGTGCCAGCAGCTTAACCGTAGGGAGCGAGCAGTACTTC. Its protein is CASSLTVGSEQYF.

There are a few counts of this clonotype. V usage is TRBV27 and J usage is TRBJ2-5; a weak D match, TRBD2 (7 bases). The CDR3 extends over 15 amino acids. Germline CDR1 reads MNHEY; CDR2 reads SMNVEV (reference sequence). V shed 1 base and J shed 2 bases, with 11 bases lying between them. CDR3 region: CASSLYGGPQETQYF. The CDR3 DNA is TGTGCCAGCAGTTTATACGGGGGGCCTCAAGAGACCCAGTACTTC.

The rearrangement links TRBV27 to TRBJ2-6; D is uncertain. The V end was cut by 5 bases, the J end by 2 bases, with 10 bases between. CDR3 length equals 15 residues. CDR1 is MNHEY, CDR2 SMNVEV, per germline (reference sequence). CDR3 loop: CASSGWGTGANVLTF. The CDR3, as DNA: TGTGCCAGCAGTGGATGGGGTACTGGGGCCAACGTCCTGACTTTC.

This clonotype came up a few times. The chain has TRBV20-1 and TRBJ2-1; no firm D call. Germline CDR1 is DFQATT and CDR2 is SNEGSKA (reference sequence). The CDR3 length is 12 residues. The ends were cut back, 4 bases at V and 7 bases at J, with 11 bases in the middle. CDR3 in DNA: TGCAGTGCTAAAGGGTCCCGGAATGAGCAGTTCTTC. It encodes CSAKGSRNEQFF.

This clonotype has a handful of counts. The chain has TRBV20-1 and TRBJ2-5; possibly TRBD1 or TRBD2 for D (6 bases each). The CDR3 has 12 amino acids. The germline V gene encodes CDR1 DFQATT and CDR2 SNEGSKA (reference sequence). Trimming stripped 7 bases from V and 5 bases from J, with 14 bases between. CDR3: CSVPGAAETQYF. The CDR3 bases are TGCAGTGTTCCGGGGGCGGCTGAGACCCAGTACTTC.

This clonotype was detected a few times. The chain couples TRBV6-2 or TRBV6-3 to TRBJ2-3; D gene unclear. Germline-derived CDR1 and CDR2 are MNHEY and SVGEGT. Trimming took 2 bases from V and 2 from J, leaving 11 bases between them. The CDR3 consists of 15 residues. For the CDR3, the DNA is TGTGCCAGCAGTTACGACGAATCCGTCACAGATACGCAGTATTTT. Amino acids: CASSYDESVTDTQYF.

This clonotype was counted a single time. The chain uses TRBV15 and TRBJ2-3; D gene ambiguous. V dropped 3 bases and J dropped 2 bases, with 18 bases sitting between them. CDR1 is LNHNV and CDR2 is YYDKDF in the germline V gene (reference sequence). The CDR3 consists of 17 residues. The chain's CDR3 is CATSSSLSERFTDTQYF. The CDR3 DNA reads TGTGCCACCAGCAGCTCATTGTCGGAGCGCTTCACAGATACGCAGTATTTT.

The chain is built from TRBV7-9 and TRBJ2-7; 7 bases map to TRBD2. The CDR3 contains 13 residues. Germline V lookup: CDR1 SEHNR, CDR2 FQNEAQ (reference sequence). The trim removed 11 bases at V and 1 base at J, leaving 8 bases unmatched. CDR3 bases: TGTGCCGGCGGACCGCGGGAGTCCTACGAGCAGTACTTC. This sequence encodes CAGGPRESYEQYF.

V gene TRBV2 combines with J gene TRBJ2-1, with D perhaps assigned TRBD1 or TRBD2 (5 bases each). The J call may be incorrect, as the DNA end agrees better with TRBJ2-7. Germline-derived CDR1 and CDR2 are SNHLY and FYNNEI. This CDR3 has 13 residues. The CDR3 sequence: CASSVRGDGEQYF. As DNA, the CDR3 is TGTGCCAGCAGTGTGAGAGGGGATGGCGAGCAGTACTTC.

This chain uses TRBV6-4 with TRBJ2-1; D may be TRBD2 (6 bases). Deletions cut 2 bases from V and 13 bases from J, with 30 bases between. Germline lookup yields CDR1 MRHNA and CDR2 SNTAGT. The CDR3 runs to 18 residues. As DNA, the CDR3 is TGTGCCAGCAGTGACACAATAATTAGCGGAACACGACCTATTCTACAGTTCTTC. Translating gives CASSDTIISGTRPILQFF.

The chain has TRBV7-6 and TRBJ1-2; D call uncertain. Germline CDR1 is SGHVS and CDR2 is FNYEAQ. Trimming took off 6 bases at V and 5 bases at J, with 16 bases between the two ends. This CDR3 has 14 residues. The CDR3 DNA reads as TGTGCCAGCAGTTTATCCGGTGATCGGTATGGCTACACCTTC. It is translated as CASSLSGDRYGYTF.

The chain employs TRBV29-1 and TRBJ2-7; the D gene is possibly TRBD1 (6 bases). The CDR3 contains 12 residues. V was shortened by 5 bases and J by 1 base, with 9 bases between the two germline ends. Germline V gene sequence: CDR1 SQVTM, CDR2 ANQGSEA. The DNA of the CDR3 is TGCAGCGTTACACAGGGTTCCTACGAGCAGTACTTC. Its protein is CSVTQGSYEQYF.

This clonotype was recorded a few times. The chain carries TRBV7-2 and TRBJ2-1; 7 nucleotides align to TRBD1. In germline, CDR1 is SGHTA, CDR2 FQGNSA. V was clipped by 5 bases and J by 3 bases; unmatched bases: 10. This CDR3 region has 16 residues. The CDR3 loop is CASSRRQGNFYNEQFF. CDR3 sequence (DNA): TGTGCCAGCAGCCGCCGACAGGGAAACTTCTACAATGAGCAGTTCTTC.

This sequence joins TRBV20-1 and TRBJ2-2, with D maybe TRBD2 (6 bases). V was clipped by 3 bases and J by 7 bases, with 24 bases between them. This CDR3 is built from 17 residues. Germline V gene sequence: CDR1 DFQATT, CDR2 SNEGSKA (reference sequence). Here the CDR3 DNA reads TGCAGTGCTAGGGTCCTGTTGGGGCGGGGCGACGACGGGGAGCTGTTTTTT. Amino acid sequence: CSARVLLGRGDDGELFF.

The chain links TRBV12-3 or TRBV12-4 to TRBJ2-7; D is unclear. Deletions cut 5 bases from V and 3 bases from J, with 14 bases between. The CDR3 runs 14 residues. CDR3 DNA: TGTGCCAGCAGTCCTCCCCCCTCGGGCTACGAGCAGTACTTC. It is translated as CASSPPPSGYEQYF.

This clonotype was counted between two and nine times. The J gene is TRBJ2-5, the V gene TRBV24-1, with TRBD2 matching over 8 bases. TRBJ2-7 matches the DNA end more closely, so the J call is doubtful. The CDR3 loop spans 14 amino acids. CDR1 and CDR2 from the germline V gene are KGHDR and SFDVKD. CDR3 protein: CATSDEAGAGEQYF. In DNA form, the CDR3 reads TGTGCCACCAGTGATGAAGCGGGAGCGGGCGAGCAGTACTTC.

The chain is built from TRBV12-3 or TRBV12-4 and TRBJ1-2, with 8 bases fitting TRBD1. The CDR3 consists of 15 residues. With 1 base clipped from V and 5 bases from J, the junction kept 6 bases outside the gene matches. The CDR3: CASSLVGQGAYGYTF. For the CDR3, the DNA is TGTGCCAGCAGTTTAGTAGGGCAGGGGGCGTATGGCTACACCTTC.